The rows below give T cell receptor beta chains drawn from one sample of a study of immune aging and cytomegalovirus after organ transplant. TCRdb recomputed calls from the single-cell sequencing reads with MiXCR, one row per CDR3 protein. The sample lists approximately 22,000 distinct CDR3 sequences; about a third were seen once. The antigens these receptors bind are not known. The sample was CMV peptide-activated CD4+ and CD8+ T cells sorted from blood, taken at five time points, pooled. The receptors originated from a female donor who had a heart transplant and CMV viremia. Both conserved end residues are part of each CDR3. The D gene is left open where the match is weak. Some rows have no size entry. The others give once, few or many, or a class for an expanded clone.

clone_size | d_call | j_call | v_call | cdr3_aa | cdr3_nt
few | TRBD2 | TRBJ2-7 | TRBV20-1 | CSATFSGSSYEQYF | TGCAGTGCCACCTTTAGCGGGAGCTCCTACGAGCAGTACTTC
few | TRBD2 | TRBJ2-3 | TRBV20-1 | CSARPVGGSTDTQYF | TGCAGTGCTAGACCCGTGGGGGGGAGCACAGATACGCAGTATTTT
medium-sized | . | TRBJ1-2 | TRBV20-1 | CSGRTPPEGYTF | TGCAGTGGGCGGACTCCCCCCGAGGGCTACACCTTC
. | TRBD1 | TRBJ2-7 | TRBV6-5 | CASSRDRTSYEQYF | TGTGCCAGCAGCCGGGACAGAACCTCCTACGAGCAGTACTTC
few | . | TRBJ2-1 | TRBV30 | CAWSGASHNEQFF | TGTGCCTGGAGTGGGGCTAGCCACAATGAGCAGTTCTTC
. | TRBD1 | TRBJ1-1 | TRBV20-1 | CSASRTGRGVEAFF | TGCAGTGCTAGTAGGACAGGCAGAGGGGTGGAGGCTTTCTTT
. | TRBD2 | TRBJ2-3 | TRBV15 | CATSRSKSGTSGGGTQYF | TGTGCCACCAGCAGATCGAAGTCCGGGACTAGCGGGGGAGGCACGCAGTATTTT
. | . | TRBJ1-1 | TRBV5-4 | CASSPLGGYTEAFF | TGTGCCAGCAGCCCGCTTGGGGGCTACACTGAAGCTTTCTTT
medium-sized | . | TRBJ2-4 | TRBV4-1 | CASSHHQGNLLAKNIQYF | TGCGCCAGCAGCCATCACCAGGGCAACCTACTAGCCAAAAACATTCAGTACTTC
. | . | TRBJ1-5 | TRBV10-3 | CASSPNNQPQHF | TGTGCCTCGTCCCCCAACAATCAGCCCCAGCATTTT
many | TRBD1 | TRBJ1-2 | TRBV20-1 | CSASVGTGVSSSGYGYTF | TGCAGTGCTAGTGTCGGGACAGGTGTATCCTCTTCGGGCTATGGCTACACCTTC
. | . | TRBJ2-1 | TRBV6-1 | CASSESLGGLRDNEQFF | TGTGCCAGCAGTGAATCCTTGGGGGGGCTGAGGGACAATGAGCAGTTCTTC
medium-sized | . | TRBJ2-1 | TRBV12-3/TRBV12-4 | CASSLGQQYNEQFF | TGTGCCAGCAGTTTAGGCCAGCAATACAATGAGCAGTTCTTC
many | . | TRBJ1-1 | TRBV5-1 | CASIDNALNTEAFF | TGCGCCAGCATTGATAACGCATTAAACACTGAAGCTTTCTTT
. | TRBD1 | TRBJ1-1 | TRBV29-1 | CSVNYRGLDLNTEAFF | TGCAGCGTTAACTACAGGGGGCTGGATTTAAACACTGAAGCTTTCTTT
many | TRBD1 | TRBJ2-5 | TRBV20-1 | CSATKDRAPETQYF | TGCAGTGCTACCAAGGACAGGGCCCCAGAGACCCAGTACTTC
few | TRBD2 | TRBJ2-3 | TRBV12-3/TRBV12-4 | CASRHLAAVTDTQYF | TGTGCCAGCAGACATCTAGCGGCAGTAACAGATACGCAGTATTTT
few | . | TRBJ2-7 | TRBV19 | CASSPTRDGIQGYEQYF | TGTGCCAGTAGTCCGACCCGGGACGGCATCCAAGGATACGAGCAGTACTTC
few | TRBD2 | TRBJ2-1 | TRBV25-1 | CASRAPGTSGSGGQFF | TGTGCCAGCAGAGCCCCCGGGACTAGCGGGAGTGGCGGGCAGTTCTTC
. | . | TRBJ2-3 | TRBV7-2 | CANSSAALDTQYF | TGTGCCAACAGCTCCGCGGCTCTGGATACGCAGTATTTT
few | . | TRBJ1-1 | TRBV4-3 | CASSQDLDRQKNTEAFF | TGCGCCAGCAGCCAAGATCTTGACCGGCAGAAGAACACTGAAGCTTTCTTT
medium-sized | . | TRBJ2-1 | TRBV24-1 | CATSDLGGRGYNEQFF | TGTGCCACCAGTGATTTGGGGGGGCGCGGGTACAATGAGCAGTTCTTC
few | TRBD1 | TRBJ2-2 | TRBV28 | CASGQGNTGELFF | TGTGCCAGCGGACAGGGGAACACCGGGGAGCTGTTTTTT
medium-sized | . | TRBJ2-7 | TRBV27 | CASSLEGQYEQYF | TGTGCCAGCAGTTTAGAGGGCCAGTACGAGCAGTACTTC
. | TRBD1 | TRBJ2-1 | TRBV5-6 | CASSFTGGDEQFF | TGTGCCAGCAGCTTTACAGGGGGAGATGAGCAGTTCTTC
few | TRBD2 | TRBJ2-7 | TRBV11-1 | CASSGRLAGDRTYEQYF | TGTGCCAGCAGTGGAAGACTAGCGGGGGACCGTACATACGAGCAGTACTTC
. | TRBD1 | TRBJ2-2 | TRBV2 | CASSDRGYTGELFF | TGTGCCAGCTCCGACAGGGGCTACACCGGGGAGCTGTTTTTT
. | . | TRBJ2-4 | TRBV2 | CASGEGVYGGLGRIQYF | TGTGCCAGCGGTGAAGGCGTTTACGGGGGCCTCGGCCGCATTCAATACTTC
. | TRBD1 | TRBJ1-6 | TRBV6-5 | CASSYRGQLNSPLHF | TGTGCCAGCAGTTATAGGGGACAGCTTAATTCACCCCTCCACTTT
many | . | TRBJ1-2 | TRBV5-1 | CASSLDEGNYGYTF | TGCGCCAGCAGCTTGGATGAAGGGAATTATGGCTACACCTTC
few | . | TRBJ2-1 | TRBV2 | CASSGRGRDGNEQFF | TGTGCCAGCAGTGGGCGGGGGCGCGATGGCAATGAGCAGTTCTTC
. | . | TRBJ1-1 | TRBV10-3 | CAISQAGASFQLAEAFF | TGTGCCATCAGTCAGGCAGGGGCAAGCTTCCAGCTCGCTGAAGCTTTCTTT
. | . | TRBJ2-3 | TRBV27 | CASSLSHASTDTQYF | TGTGCCAGCAGTTTATCCCACGCTAGCACAGATACGCAGTATTTT